Included here is one T cell receptor beta chain sequence, with context. The antigen is not known. The entry originates in a study of CD8+ T cells in alopecia areata. As for the study in general: Those patients who were treated received oral tofacitinib, which was given at 5 to 10 mg twice daily for moderate-to-severe alopecia areata. General study points: Scalp samples also contribute reads from the resident alphabeta T cells found in normal skin. The study found higher clonality in lesional than normal scalp, especially in alopecia totalis/universalis.

Following extraction, RNA underwent reverse transcription to cDNA, which served as the sequencing template. Generated by immunoSEQ multiplex PCR, the TCRdb table keeps only in-frame clones and is missing some. The profile shows 150,000 to 160,000 clones, around half of them singletons. The V gene end was trimmed by 0 bases and the J gene end by 6 bases; junction bases not matched to a gene: 7. Germline values: CDR1 LNHNV, CDR2 YYDKDF (reference sequence). The CDR3 consists of 18 residues. The material was CD8+ T cells sorted from blood, obtained at week 0. V and J are TRBV15 and TRBJ2-1, with TRBD2 matching over 14 bases. The source is a human donor with alopecia areata. DNA of the CDR3: TGTGCCACCAGCAGAGATGGGACTAGCGGGGGAAGGGTCAATGAGCAGTTCTTC. It specifies CATSRDGTSGGRVNEQFF.